Listed here are 8 T cell receptor beta chains from one sample, sequenced in a study of shared clonotypes between healthy human individuals (dated by TCRdb to the early 2020s). The method was the immunoSEQ multiplex PCR assay. TCRdb retrieved this table from immuneACCESS and kept in-frame rearrangements only. Not all clones are present; in checked studies, unresolved V genes account for under half, and no reason is known for the remainder. The sample table lists about 510,000 clones, 75% to 80% of them with a count of one. The top ten hold 9.5% to 15% of the sample. Material for sequencing was PBMCs. These receptors were taken from a woman aged 40 to 50 in good health. Some clones in this sample may be carry-over from other donors' samples.

This clone was counted many times. Other DNA sequences in the sample encode the same CDR3. The chain links TRBV6-1 to TRBJ2-7; TRBD1 might be the D (5 bases). Trimming cost V 2 bases and J 1 base, with 12 bases left between them. CDR3 length: 15 amino acids. Germline CDR1 reads MNHNS; CDR2 reads SASEGT. The CDR3 is CASSERQGLSYEQYF. CDR3 DNA sequence: TGTGCCAGCAGTGAACGGCAGGGTCTTTCCTACGAGCAGTACTTC.

Notes on this clone: An end of the junction does not agree with germline; a read error may underlie this. The chain couples TRBV5-6 to TRBJ1-2, with TRBD1 identical over 7 bases. The CDR3 runs to 14 residues. Germline CDR1 reads SGHDT; CDR2 reads YYEEEE. This CDR3 is CAGSFWTGSYGYTF. DNA for the CDR3: TGTGCCGGCAGCTTCTGGACAGGAAGCTATGGCTACACCTTC.

The genes are TRBV29-1 and TRBJ1-2; tentatively, D is TRBD1 (5 bases). The germline CDR1 and CDR2 sequences are SQVTM and ANQGSEA. This CDR3 region has 15 residues. V was trimmed by 4 bases and J by 6 bases, leaving 21 bases between them. The chain's CDR3 is CSVAFQGSANHGYTF. The DNA for the CDR3 is TGCAGCGTTGCTTTCCAGGGATCGGCTAATCATGGCTACACCTTC. Complete variable domain (other parts from reference TRBV29-1 and TRBJ1-2): SAVISQKPSRDICQRGTSLTIQCQVDSQVTMMFWYRQQPGQSLTLIATANQGSEATYESGFVIDKFPISRPNLTFSTLTVSNMSPEDSSIYLCSVAFQGSANHGYTFGSGTRLTVV.

This clone came up once. J is TRBJ2-7 and V is TRBV7-2; D is perhaps TRBD1 or TRBD2 (6 bases each). Per germline, CDR1 SGHTA and CDR2 FQGNSA. There are 12 residues in the CDR3. V was trimmed by 6 bases and J by 9 bases, leaving 15 bases between them. As DNA, the CDR3 is TGTGCCAGCAGTTCCGGGGGCAAGGGGCAGTACTTC. Translation gives CASSSGGKGQYF.

In DNA form, the CDR3 reads TGTGCCAGCTCACCTCGGGGACAGGGGGCAACCGAGCAGTACTTC. It encodes CASSPRGQGATEQYF. V is TRBV18 and J is TRBJ2-7, with TRBD1 matching over 12 bases. The CDR3 totals 15 residues. V shed 3 bases and J 6 bases; nucleotides not matched to a gene: 6. Germline V gene sequence: CDR1 KGHSH, CDR2 LQKENI.

The J gene is TRBJ2-1, the V gene TRBV18; D possibly matches TRBD1 or TRBD2 (5 bases each). Per germline, CDR1 KGHSH and CDR2 LQKENI. Deletions cut 2 bases from V and 7 bases from J, with 15 bases between. The CDR3 runs to 15 residues. CDR3 protein: CASSPDSGTRNEQFF. The DNA of the CDR3 is TGTGCCAGCTCACCAGACTCCGGGACCAGGAATGAGCAGTTCTTC. The full variable domain, its missing parts supplied by reference TRBV18 and TRBJ2-1, is NAGVMQNPRHLVRRRGQEARLRCSPMKGHSHVYWYRQLPEEGLKFMVYLQKENIIDESGMPKERFSAEFPKEGPSILRIQQVVRGDSAAYFCASSPDSGTRNEQFFGPGTRLTVL.

In this sample, this clone turned up a few times. V gene TRBV11-3 combines with J gene TRBJ2-1; 9 bases map to TRBD2. Germline-derived CDR1 and CDR2 are SGHNT and YENEEA. V lost 1 base and J lost 10; bases outside the gene matches: 5. The CDR3 has 14 amino acids. The CDR3, as DNA: TGTGCCAGCAGCTTAGTTGCGGGAGGGGAGGAGCAGTTCTTC. This codes for CASSLVAGGEEQFF.

The chain employs TRBV5-1 and TRBJ2-3, with D perhaps matching TRBD1 (6 bases). V lost 4 bases and J 1 base, leaving 13 bases between the germline ends. The germline V gene encodes CDR1 SGHRS and CDR2 YFSETQ. The CDR3 contains 15 residues. This CDR3 reads CASSAGGQRTDTQYF. In DNA form, the CDR3 reads TGCGCCAGCAGCGCCGGCGGACAGCGCACAGATACGCAGTATTTT.